This TCR beta chain is drawn from a study of beta chain features in type 1 diabetes. Findings and caveats of the study: In every one of the four CD4+ subsets, TCRB CDR3s were moderately but significantly shorter in Type 1 diabetes patients.

Note on this clone: What it binds is not known.

CDR1 and CDR2 (germline): SGHDT, YYEEEE. Germline trimming cut 0 bases from V and 6 bases from J; bases unmatched to any gene: 4. The CDR3 length is 15 residues. Expressed TCRB transcripts were sequenced because the isolated RNA had all been reverse transcribed beforehand. Clones were sequenced by immunoSEQ multiplex PCR, and TCRdb holds only the in-frame ones, with some missing. This table has about 320,000 clones, 14% appearing once. The source of this sequence is a man aged 25-45 years in good health. The chain is built from TRBV5-6 and TRBJ2-1, with TRBD1 matching over 9 bases. Source material: central memory CD4+ T cells from blood. The CDR3 protein is CASSLVRTGVNEQFF. The DNA of the CDR3 is TGTGCCAGCAGCTTGGTCAGGACAGGGGTCAATGAGCAGTTCTTC.